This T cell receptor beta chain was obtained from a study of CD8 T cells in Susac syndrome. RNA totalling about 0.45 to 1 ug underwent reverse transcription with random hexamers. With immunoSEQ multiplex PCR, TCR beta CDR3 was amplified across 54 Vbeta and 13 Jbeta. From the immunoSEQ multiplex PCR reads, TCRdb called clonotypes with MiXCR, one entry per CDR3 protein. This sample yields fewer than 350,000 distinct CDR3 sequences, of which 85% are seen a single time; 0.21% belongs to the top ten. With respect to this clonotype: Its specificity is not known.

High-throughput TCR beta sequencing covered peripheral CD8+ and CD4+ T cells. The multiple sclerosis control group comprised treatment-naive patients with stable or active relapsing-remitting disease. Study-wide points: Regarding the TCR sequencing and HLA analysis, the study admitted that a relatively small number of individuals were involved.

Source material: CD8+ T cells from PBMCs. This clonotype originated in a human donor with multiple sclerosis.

The CDR3 spells CASSLRGPIAGVNTGELFF. CDR3 DNA sequence: TGTGCCAGCAGCCTAAGGGGCCCCATAGCGGGAGTCAACACCGGGGAGCTGTTTTTT. V and J are TRBV9 and TRBJ2-2; 9 bases align to TRBD2. Germline trimming cut 4 bases from V and 2 bases from J; bases unmatched to any gene: 15. The length of the CDR3 is 19 residues. The germline V gene has CDR1 SGDLS and CDR2 YYNGEE.